This is a list of T cell receptor beta chains from one sample in a study of blood T cells in healthy people across ages. TCRdb reprocessed the 5' RACE reads with MiXCR, giving one entry per CDR3 protein. The sample holds some 900,000 distinct CDR3 sequences, roughly 43% seen once. The sample was blood. These TCRs come from a young man in good health. Each CDR3 is given with its conserved first and last residue. The D gene is left open where the match is weak. A row's size may be missing; if present it is once, few, many or a size class.

length	D	V	size	J	CDR3	DNA
15	TRBD2	TRBV5-1	.	TRBJ2-7	CASSLHERGPYEQYF	TGCGCCAGCAGCTTACATGAGCGGGGACCCTACGAGCAGTACTTC
16	.	TRBV20-1	many	TRBJ2-3	CSAQSTDGGYTDTQYF	TGCAGTGCCCAGAGTACGGACGGGGGTTACACAGATACGCAGTATTTT
12	.	TRBV29-1	.	TRBJ1-2	CSVGTTNYGYTF	TGCAGCGTCGGGACAACTAACTATGGCTACACCTTC
15	.	TRBV6-5	few	TRBJ1-2	CASTLVGGNDYGYTF	TGTGCCAGCACCTTAGTAGGTGGTAACGACTATGGCTACACCTTC
17	.	TRBV6-2/TRBV6-3	few	TRBJ1-5	CASSYSISRDIVLAQHF	TGTGCCAGCAGTTACTCGATTTCCAGGGACATAGTGCTCGCCCAGCATTTT
15	.	TRBV21-1	.	TRBJ2-7	CASSKAETGPHEQYF	TGTGCCAGCAGCAAAGCTGAGACAGGGCCCCACGAGCAGTACTTC
14	.	TRBV15	.	TRBJ2-3	CATSRDGGTDTQYF	TGTGCCACCAGCAGAGACGGGGGCACAGATACGCAGTATTTT
14	TRBD1	TRBV10-3	.	TRBJ2-3	CAISEQGSTDTQYF	TGTGCCATCAGCGAACAGGGGAGCACAGATACGCAGTATTTT
17	TRBD2	TRBV5-1	large	TRBJ2-1	CASSLSPLAGGYNEQFF	TGCGCCAGCAGCTTGTCACCTCTAGCGGGGGGTTACAATGAGCAGTTCTTC
14	TRBD2	TRBV10-3	.	TRBJ2-1	CAISGVAGVQEQFF	TGTGCCATCAGTGGGGTAGCGGGAGTTCAGGAGCAGTTCTTC
15	TRBD1	TRBV6-6	.	TRBJ1-6	CASSPGQAYNSPLHF	TGTGCCAGCAGTCCCGGACAGGCCTATAATTCACCCCTCCACTTT
15	TRBD2	TRBV6-1	.	TRBJ2-7	CASSEFGRGAYEQYF	TGTGCCAGCAGTGAATTTGGGCGGGGGGCCTACGAGCAGTACTTC
14	.	TRBV10-2	few	TRBJ2-1	CASTDILSYNEQFF	TGCGCCAGCACAGACATACTCTCCTACAATGAGCAGTTCTTC
15	.	TRBV4-1	.	TRBJ2-7	CASSQKDGDSYEQYF	TGCGCCAGCAGCCAGAAAGACGGGGACTCCTACGAGCAGTACTTC